This note documents a single TCR beta chain sequence. Its antigen is unidentified. Sequencing was performed with immunoSEQ multiplex PCR; in TCRdb, only in-frame clones are kept and a portion is missing. The data hold roughly 45,000 clones, with 80% to 95% observed a single time. The sample belongs to a study of cytomegalovirus exposure and HLA in healthy donors. Study in general: Later analysis reported that the 110 or so validation repertoires shared the platform of the 500 to 750 first-cohort repertoires.

General study results and limits: Published work reported that the classifier diagnosed cytomegalovirus status with high specificity and sensitivity. One later analysis, an examination of the 100 to 150 validation repertoires, found that first-cohort TCR clusters tended to co-occur in them. The study put some 150 TCR beta chains on its list as cytomegalovirus-associated.

Sequencing was carried out using PBMCs. This receptor was obtained from a young man in good health and CMV-seronegative.

CDR3 region: CASSLARRAAEAFF. CDR3 coding DNA: TGTGCCAGCAGCTTAGCGCGCAGGGCGGCTGAAGCTTTCTTT. The chain combines TRBV7-9 with TRBJ1-1, with a weak D call TRBD1 (5 bases). Germline V gene sequence: CDR1 SEHNR, CDR2 FQNEAQ (reference sequence). The CDR3 runs 14 residues. Trimming took 0 bases from V and 6 from J, leaving 11 bases between them.